This entry features one T cell receptor (beta chain) sequence. V was clipped by 1 base and J by 5 bases, with 18 bases between them. The germline CDR1 and CDR2 sequences are LGHDT and YNNKEL (reference sequence). The CDR3 covers 17 residues. This record comes from a study of T cell responses to AZD1222 COVID-19 vaccine. The repertoire was sequenced with immunoSEQ multiplex PCR; TCRdb's copy has only in-frame clones and lacks some. The profile shows about 150,000 clones, approximately 90% of them singletons. The J gene is TRBJ1-5, the V gene TRBV3-1 (or the pseudogene TRBV3-2), with D maybe TRBD1 (6 bases). The starting material was peripheral blood, obtained on day 0 of AZD1222 vaccination. The clonotype was recovered from an adult in good health. The CDR3 is CASSQVRDTEPHQPQHF. DNA for the CDR3: TGTGCCAGCAGCCAAGTCCGGGACACTGAGCCCCATCAGCCCCAGCATTTT.